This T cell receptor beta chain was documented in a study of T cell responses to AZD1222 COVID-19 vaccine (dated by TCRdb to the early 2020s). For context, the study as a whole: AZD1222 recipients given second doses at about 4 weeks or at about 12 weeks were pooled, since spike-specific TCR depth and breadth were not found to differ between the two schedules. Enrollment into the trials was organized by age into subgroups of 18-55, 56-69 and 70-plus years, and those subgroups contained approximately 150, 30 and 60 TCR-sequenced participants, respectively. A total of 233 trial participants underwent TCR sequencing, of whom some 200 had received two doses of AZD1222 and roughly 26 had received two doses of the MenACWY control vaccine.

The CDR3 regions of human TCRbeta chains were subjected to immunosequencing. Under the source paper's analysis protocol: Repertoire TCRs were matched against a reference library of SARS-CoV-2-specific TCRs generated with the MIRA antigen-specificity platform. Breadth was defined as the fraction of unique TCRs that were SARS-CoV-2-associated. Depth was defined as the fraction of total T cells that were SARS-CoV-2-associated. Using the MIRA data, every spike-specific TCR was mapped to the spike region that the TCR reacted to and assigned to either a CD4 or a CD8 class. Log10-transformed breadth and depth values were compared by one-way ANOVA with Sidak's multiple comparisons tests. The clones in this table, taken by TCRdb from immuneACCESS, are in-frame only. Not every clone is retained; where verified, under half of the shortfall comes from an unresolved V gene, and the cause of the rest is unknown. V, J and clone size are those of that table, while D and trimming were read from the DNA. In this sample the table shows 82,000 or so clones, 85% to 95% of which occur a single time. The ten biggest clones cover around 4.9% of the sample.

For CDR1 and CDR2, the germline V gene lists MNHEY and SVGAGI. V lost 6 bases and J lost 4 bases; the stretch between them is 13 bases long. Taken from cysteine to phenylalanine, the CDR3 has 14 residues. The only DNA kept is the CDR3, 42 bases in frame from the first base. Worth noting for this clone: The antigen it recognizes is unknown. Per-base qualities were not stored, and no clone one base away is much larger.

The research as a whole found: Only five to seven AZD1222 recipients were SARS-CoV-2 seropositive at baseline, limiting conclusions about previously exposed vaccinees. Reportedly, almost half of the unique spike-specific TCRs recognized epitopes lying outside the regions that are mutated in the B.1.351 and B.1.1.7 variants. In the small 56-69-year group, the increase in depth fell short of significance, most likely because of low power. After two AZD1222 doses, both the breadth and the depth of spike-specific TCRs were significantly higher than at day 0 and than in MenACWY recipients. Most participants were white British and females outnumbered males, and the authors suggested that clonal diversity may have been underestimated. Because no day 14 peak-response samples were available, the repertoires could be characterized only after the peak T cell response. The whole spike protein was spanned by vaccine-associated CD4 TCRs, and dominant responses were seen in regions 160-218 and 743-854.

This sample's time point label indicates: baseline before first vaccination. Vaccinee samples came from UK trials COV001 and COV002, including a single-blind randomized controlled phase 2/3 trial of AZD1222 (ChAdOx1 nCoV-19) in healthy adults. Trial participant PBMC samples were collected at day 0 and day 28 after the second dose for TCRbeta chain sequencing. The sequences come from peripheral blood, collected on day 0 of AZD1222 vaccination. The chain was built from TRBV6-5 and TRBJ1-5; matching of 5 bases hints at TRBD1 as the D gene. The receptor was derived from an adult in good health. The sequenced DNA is TGTGCCAGCAGCCGAACGGGGGGAAATCAGCCCCAGCATTTT. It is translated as CASSRTGGNQPQHF.